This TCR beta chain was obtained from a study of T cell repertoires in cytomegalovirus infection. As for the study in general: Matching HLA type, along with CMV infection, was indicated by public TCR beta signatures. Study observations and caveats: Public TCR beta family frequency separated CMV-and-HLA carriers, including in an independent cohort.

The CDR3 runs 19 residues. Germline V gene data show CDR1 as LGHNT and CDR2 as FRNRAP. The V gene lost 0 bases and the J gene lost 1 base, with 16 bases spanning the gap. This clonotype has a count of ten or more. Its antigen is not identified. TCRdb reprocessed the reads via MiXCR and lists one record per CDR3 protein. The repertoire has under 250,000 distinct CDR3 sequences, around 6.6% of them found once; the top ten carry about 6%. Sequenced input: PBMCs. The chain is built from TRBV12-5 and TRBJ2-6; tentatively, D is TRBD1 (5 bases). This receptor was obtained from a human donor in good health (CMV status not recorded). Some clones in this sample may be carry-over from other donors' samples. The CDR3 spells CASGLVFKGFRSGANVLTF. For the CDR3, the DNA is TGTGCTAGTGGTTTGGTATTCAAGGGGTTTAGGTCTGGGGCCAACGTCCTGACTTTC.